The 18 T cell receptor beta chains reported below all come from one sample, sequenced in a study of T cell repertoires in cytomegalovirus infection. Using its own MiXCR run on the reads, TCRdb lists one record per CDR3 protein. Of about 24,000 distinct CDR3 sequences in the sample, 20% to 25% were seen once. No antigen has been identified for these receptors. The source was CD8+ T cells from cultured PBMCs, collected from culture after CMV antigen stimulation. These receptors came from a human donor in good health (CMV status not recorded). Some clones in this sample may be carry-over from other donors' samples.

The chain links TRBV2 to TRBJ1-1; 9 nucleotides line up with TRBD1. The CDR3 has 14 residues. Trimming cost V 6 bases and J 0 bases; bases outside gene matches: 2. Per germline, CDR1 SNHLY and CDR2 FYNNEI. This CDR3 is CASRDRGLNTEAFF. CDR3 bases: TGTGCCAGCAGGGACAGGGGATTGAACACTGAAGCTTTCTTT.

This clonotype turned up a few times. The chain combines TRBV12-3 or TRBV12-4 with TRBJ1-5; D gene unclear. V lost 2 bases, J lost 4 bases, and 9 bases lay in between. The CDR3 extends over 14 amino acids. The CDR3, as DNA: TGTGCCAGCAGTTTAAGGATAGGGAATCAGCCCCAGCATTTT. Encoded protein: CASSLRIGNQPQHF.

At least ten counts were recorded for this clonotype. The chain has TRBV10-3 and TRBJ2-3, with 7 nucleotides matching TRBD1. After removal of 7 bases from V and 0 bases from J, the junction contained 4 bases not matched to a gene. Germline V gene data show CDR1 as ENHRY and CDR2 as SYGVKD. CDR3 length equals 14 residues. CDR3 bases: TGTGCCATCAAGGGGGCCTTCAGCACAGATACGCAGTATTTT. This translates into CAIKGAFSTDTQYF.

The chain has TRBV28 and TRBJ1-5; no definite D call. Trimming pared 6 bases from V and 3 bases from J, leaving 6 bases between. Germline V gives CDR1 MDHEN, CDR2 SYDVKM. This CDR3 spans 12 amino acids. The CDR3 region is CASRLNNQPQHF. DNA of the CDR3: TGTGCCAGCAGGCTTAACAATCAGCCCCAGCATTTT. The full variable domain, rest sourced from reference TRBV28 and TRBJ1-5, is DVKVTQSSRYLVKRTGEKVFLECVQDMDHENMFWYRQDPGLGLRLIYFSYDVKMKEKGDIPEGYSVSREKKERFSLILESASTNQTSMYLCASRLNNQPQHFGDGTRLSIL.

This clonotype was detected only a few times. The chain joins TRBV19 to TRBJ1-4; D perhaps matches TRBD1 (6 bases). From germline, CDR1 is LNHDA and CDR2 SQIVND (reference sequence). The CDR3 spans 14 residues. V was trimmed by 9 bases and J by 6 bases, leaving 17 bases between them. CDR3 DNA: TGTGCCAGCAGACCTAGGGGGGAAGATGAAAAACTGTTTTTT. It codes for CASRPRGEDEKLFF. Combining the CDR3 with reference TRBV19 and TRBJ1-4 gives the whole variable domain DGGITQSPKYLFRKEGQNVTLSCEQNLNHDAMYWYRQDPGQGLRLIYYSQIVNDFQKGDIAEGYSVSREKKESFPLTVTSAQKNPTAFYLCASRPRGEDEKLFFGSGTQLSVL.

The chain is built from TRBV11-2 and TRBJ2-1, with D unclear. Germline V gives CDR1 SGHAT, CDR2 FQNNGV. The germline V and J ends were trimmed by 5 bases and 0 bases, with 17 bases remaining between them. This CDR3 region has 17 residues. CDR3 DNA sequence: TGTGCCAGCAGCGGTGAGTTTGGCGGAAGCTCCTACAATGAGCAGTTCTTC. It translates to CASSGEFGGSSYNEQFF.

This clonotype was seen more than once but under ten times. The chain employs TRBV7-9 and TRBJ1-2; TRBD1 matches at 8 bases. The germline V gene has CDR1 SEHNR and CDR2 FQNEAQ (reference sequence). J was trimmed by 4 bases and V by 3 bases; bases with no gene match: 7. The CDR3 consists of 15 residues. The CDR3 sequence is CASSFAGGAGYGYTF. Written as DNA, the CDR3 is TGTGCCAGCAGCTTCGCAGGGGGCGCAGGCTATGGCTACACCTTC. The whole variable domain, remainder taken from reference TRBV7-9 and TRBJ1-2, is DTGVSQNPRHKITKRGQNVTFRCDPISEHNRLYWYRQTLGQGPEFLTYFQNEAQLEKSRLLSDRFSAERPKGSFSTLEIQRTEQGDSAMYLCASSFAGGAGYGYTFGSGTRLTVV.

This clonotype occurred many times. The chain uses TRBV7-8 and TRBJ1-5, with D possibly matching TRBD1 (5 bases). The germline V gene has CDR1 SGHVS and CDR2 FQNEAQ. Trimming took off 4 bases at V and 7 bases at J, with 17 bases between the two ends. This CDR3 is 15 amino acids long. CDR3 residues: CASSYGRGFRQPQHF. CDR3 DNA sequence: TGTGCCAGCAGCTACGGACGGGGGTTTAGACAGCCCCAGCATTTT.

This clonotype has at least ten counts. V usage is TRBV12-3 or TRBV12-4 and J usage is TRBJ1-3; D not certain. V dropped 5 bases and J dropped 4 bases, with 18 bases sitting between them. The CDR3 contains 16 residues. CDR3 residues: CASSGTGWVAGNTIYF. The CDR3 DNA follows: TGTGCCAGCAGTGGTACTGGATGGGTTGCAGGAAACACCATATATTTT.

This clonotype was counted at least ten times. The chain links TRBV27 to TRBJ2-5; possibly TRBD1 for D (5 bases). The V gene lost 6 bases and the J gene lost 4 bases, with 12 bases spanning the gap. From germline, CDR1 is MNHEY and CDR2 SMNVEV (reference sequence). There are 13 residues in the CDR3. CDR3 nucleotides: TGTGCCAGCAGCCAGGGAAACCGAGAGACCCAGTACTTC. Translating gives CASSQGNRETQYF.

This clonotype was counted ten times or more. The chain has TRBV7-2 and TRBJ1-2; D unclear. Germline loops: CDR1 SGHTA, CDR2 FQGNSA. The V end was cut by 5 bases, the J end by 6 bases, with 10 bases between. This CDR3 contains 12 residues. CDR3 DNA sequence: TGTGCCAGCAGCCCGCGGACGGATGGCTACACCTTC. Protein product: CASSPRTDGYTF.

V and J are TRBV5-4 and TRBJ2-5; 7 bases agree with TRBD2. J lost 1 base, V lost 4 bases, and 7 bases had no gene match. This CDR3 spans 15 amino acids. Germline V gene sequence: CDR1 SGHNT, CDR2 YYREEE (reference sequence). The CDR3, as DNA: TGTGCCAGCAGCCCTGGGGGGGGGATCCAAGAGACCCAGTACTTC. Protein: CASSPGGGIQETQYF.

The chain has TRBV2 and TRBJ2-7; TRBD2 is a possible D gene (6 bases). CDR3 length equals 14 residues. Trimming shortened V by 1 base and J by 0 bases, and 7 bases separated the two germline ends. Germline V gene lookup returns CDR1 SNHLY and CDR2 FYNNEI. The CDR3 bases are TGTGCCAGCAGTGAAGGCGGGGCCTCCTACGAGCAGTACTTC. Protein: CASSEGGASYEQYF. Together with reference TRBV2 and TRBJ2-7, the CDR3 gives the full variable domain: EPEVTQTPSHQVTQMGQEVILRCVPISNHLYFYWYRQILGQKVEFLVSFYNNEISEKSEIFDDQFSVERPDGSNFTLKIRSTKLEDSAMYFCASSEGGASYEQYFGPGTRLTVT.

The sample holds many counts of this clonotype. DNA for the CDR3: TGTGCCAGCAGCACTAGCGGCAATGAGCAGTTCTTC. Translating gives CASSTSGNEQFF. The chain joins TRBV7-9 to TRBJ2-1, with 8 bases aligning to TRBD2. CDR3 length equals 12 residues. The V and J ends lost 5 bases and 6 bases, in that order; junction bases with no gene match: 0. Per the germline V gene, CDR1 is SEHNR and CDR2 is FQNEAQ (reference sequence).

The rearrangement links TRBV15 to TRBJ1-1, with 9 bases aligning to TRBD1. Losses at the gene ends were 0 bases for V and 11 bases for J; bases not matched to a gene: 16. The germline CDR1 and CDR2 sequences are LNHNV and YYDKDF (reference sequence). CDR3 length equals 17 residues. CDR3 protein: CATSRETGTGLIKYAFF. The CDR3 DNA follows: TGTGCCACCAGCAGAGAGACCGGGACAGGGTTAATTAAGTATGCTTTCTTT.

The V and J genes are TRBV27 and TRBJ2-6, with 12 bases that match TRBD1. The CDR3 is made up of 17 amino acids. The V gene's germline CDR1 is MNHEY and CDR2 SMNVEV (reference sequence). With 5 bases clipped from V and 2 bases from J, the junction kept 4 bases outside the gene matches. CDR3 protein: CASSPGTGGAGANVLTF. The CDR3 nucleotides are TGTGCCAGCAGTCCCGGGACAGGGGGCGCTGGGGCCAACGTCCTGACTTTC.

The V gene is TRBV11-1, the J gene TRBJ2-4; D not certain. Germline V gene sequence: CDR1 SGHAT, CDR2 FQDESV (reference sequence). V lost 5 bases, J lost 2 bases, and 28 bases lay in between. The CDR3 runs 20 residues. The CDR3 protein is CASSHDLPPKDFKTKNIQYF. CDR3 nucleotide sequence: TGTGCCAGCAGCCATGATTTACCGCCGAAGGATTTTAAGACCAAAAACATTCAGTACTTC.

In its sample, this clonotype was seen many times. This sequence joins TRBV7-2 and TRBJ1-6; D not resolved. V shed 0 bases and J shed 0 bases, with 12 bases lying between them. The CDR3 length is 18 residues. Looked up from germline, CDR1 is SGHTA and CDR2 is FQGNSA. The CDR3: CASSLAYGPSSYNSPLHF. The CDR3 coding sequence is TGTGCCAGCAGCTTAGCGTATGGGCCGAGCTCCTATAATTCACCCCTCCACTTT.